This passage covers 15 T cell receptor beta chains from one sample sequenced in a study of cytomegalovirus exposure and HLA in healthy donors (dated by TCRdb to 2016 to 2017). The library relied on the immunoSEQ multiplex PCR assay. A mixture of 60 forward primers for TCR Vbeta segments and 13 reverse primers for TCR Jbeta segments was used in the multiplex PCR. TCRdb mirrors the immuneACCESS table, restricted to in-frame sequences. Some clones are absent from its copies; in checked studies, under half trace to an unresolved V gene, and the reason for the others is unknown. Across this sample there are roughly 130,000 clones, with approximately 72% seen only once. The top ten clones comprise approximately 1.4% of the sample. Sequencing was performed on PBMCs. The origin of the receptors is a young man in good health and CMV-seronegative.

This chain connects TRBV6-4 to TRBJ1-1; maybe TRBD1 (6 bases). The CDR3 totals 14 residues. Germline V gives CDR1 MRHNA, CDR2 SNTAGT. The ends were cut back, 4 bases at V and 2 bases at J, with 11 bases in the middle. CDR3 amino acids: CASSAGTFNTEAFF. The CDR3 region has the DNA TGTGCCAGCAGTGCCGGGACATTCAACACTGAAGCTTTCTTT.

This chain connects TRBV21-1 to TRBJ1-5; the DNA was not used to check the table's D call, TRBD1. TRBV21-1 is given as a pseudogene. This CDR3 comprises 17 residues. CDR3: CASSICRQGLSNQPQHF. CDR3 DNA: TGTGCCAGCAGCATTTGTAGACAGGGACTTAGCAATCAGCCCCAGCATTTT.

The gene calls are TRBV5-5 and TRBJ2-7, with TRBD1 matching over 7 bases. Trimming at V came to 0 bases and at J to 3 bases, leaving 12 bases not matched to a gene. The CDR3 sequence is 17 residues long. Germline CDR1 reads SGHKS; CDR2 reads YYEKEE (reference sequence). The CDR3 DNA reads as TGTGCCAGCAGCTTGGAGGGGGCGTTTGCAATTGGCTACGAGCAGTACTTC. Protein: CASSLEGAFAIGYEQYF.

This chain links TRBV4-3 with TRBJ2-6; D may be TRBD2 (7 bases). The CDR3 runs to 16 residues. V was shortened by 1 base and J by 2 bases, with 9 bases between the two germline ends. CDR1 is LGHNA and CDR2 is YSLEER in the germline V gene. CDR3 protein: CASSQVGGPGANVLTF. As DNA, the CDR3 is TGCGCCAGCAGCCAAGTCGGGGGGCCTGGGGCCAACGTCCTGACTTTC.

About this clone: One end of the junction is discordant with germline, which a read error may explain. The chain combines TRBV2 with TRBJ1-5; possible D gene TRBD1, 5 bases. Germline CDR1 is SNHLY and CDR2 is FYNNEI. This CDR3 comprises 16 residues. The CDR3 DNA is TGTGCCCGCAGTCGGCAATCCCCGGGGGTCAATCAGCCCCAGCATTTT. Translation gives CARSRQSPGVNQPQHF.

In this sample, this clone turned up a few times. The genes are TRBV30 and TRBJ1-3; weak D call: TRBD1 (6 bases). The CDR3 runs 14 residues. The V and J ends lost 3 bases and 4 bases respectively, with 13 bases between them. Germline lookup yields CDR1 GTSNPN and CDR2 SVGIG (reference sequence). The CDR3 region is CAWRPPGAGNTIYF. In nucleotides, the CDR3 is TGTGCCTGGAGGCCCCCAGGGGCAGGAAACACCATATATTTT.

V and J are TRBV27 and TRBJ1-4; 9 bases are shared with TRBD1. This CDR3 has 16 residues. Germline lookup yields CDR1 MNHEY and CDR2 SMNVEV (reference sequence). Germline trimming cut 5 bases from V and 10 bases from J; bases unmatched to any gene: 14. CDR3 DNA: TGTGCCAGCAGTAGACTACAGGGGGCCCGGACTGGAAAACTGTTTTTT. It translates to CASSRLQGARTGKLFF.

This clone showed up just a few times. This chain links TRBV5-1 with TRBJ1-3, with 8 positions matching TRBD1. The CDR3 is made up of 17 amino acids. V gave up 4 bases and J gave up 0 bases; unmatched junction bases: 9. Germline CDR1 reads SGHRS; CDR2 reads YFSETQ. The CDR3 region has the DNA TGCGCCAGCAGCCCCATCAGGGGGCAGGGCTCTGGAAACACCATATATTTT. Translated, it gives CASSPIRGQGSGNTIYF.

The chain is built from TRBV6-5 and TRBJ2-1; 7 positions agree with TRBD1. Germline CDR1 reads MNHEY; CDR2 reads SVGAGI. The CDR3 covers 14 residues. V was clipped by 6 bases and J by 4 bases; unmatched bases: 6. The CDR3 DNA sequence: TGTGCCAGCAGCCGATCGACAGGGTACAATGAGCAGTTCTTC. It translates to CASSRSTGYNEQFF.

The V and J genes are TRBV28 and TRBJ1-1; D unclear. V was clipped by 7 bases and J by 9 bases, with 15 bases between them. The CDR3 contains 12 residues. CDR1 MDHEN and CDR2 SYDVKM come from the germline V gene. The CDR3 DNA is TGTGCCAGCACCAACTCGGTGTTAAAAGCTTTCTTT. Its translation: CASTNSVLKAFF. Filled out from reference TRBV28 and TRBJ1-1, the complete variable domain reads DVKVTQSSRYLVKRTGEKVFLECVQDMDHENMFWYRQDPGLGLRLIYFSYDVKMKEKGDIPEGYSVSREKKERFSLILESASTNQTSMYLCASTNSVLKAFFGQGTRLTVV.

The chain uses TRBV28 and TRBJ1-2; 7 bases agree with TRBD1. The germline V gene encodes CDR1 MDHEN and CDR2 SYDVKM. The V and J ends lost 4 bases and 4 bases, in that order; junction bases with no gene match: 6. This CDR3 is 14 amino acids long. The CDR3 loop reads CASSSGTVPYGYTF. For the CDR3, the DNA is TGTGCCAGCAGTTCGGGGACAGTTCCCTATGGCTACACCTTC.

This clone is a singleton in its sample. Written as DNA, the CDR3 is TGCGCCAGCAGCCCACTGGACAGAATCACAGATACGCAGTATTTT. Its protein product is CASSPLDRITDTQYF. The rearrangement links TRBV5-1 to TRBJ2-3, with a tentative D call TRBD1 (6 bases). This CDR3 contains 15 residues. Trimming left V 4 bases short and J 2 bases short, with 14 bases between. CDR1 and CDR2 (germline): SGHRS, YFSETQ. The whole variable domain, remainder taken from reference TRBV5-1 and TRBJ2-3, is KAGVTQTPRYLIKTRGQQVTLSCSPISGHRSVSWYQQTPGQGLQFLFEYFSETQRNKGNFPGRFSGRQFSNSRSEMNVSTLELGDSALYLCASSPLDRITDTQYFGPGTRLTVL.

This clone has more than one count but fewer than ten. The gene calls are TRBV10-3 and TRBJ2-1; D gene uncertain. V lost 4 bases and J 7 bases, leaving 8 bases between the germline ends. Germline V gene sequence: CDR1 ENHRY, CDR2 SYGVKD. The CDR3 runs 12 residues. This CDR3 reads CAISGLGNEQFF. CDR3 DNA sequence: TGTGCCATCAGTGGACTGGGTAATGAGCAGTTCTTC.

The chain employs TRBV30 and TRBJ1-1, with D possibly being TRBD1 (5 bases). This CDR3 contains 11 residues. Trimming took off 4 bases at V and 8 bases at J, with 11 bases between the two ends. Germline assignment: CDR1 GTSNPN and CDR2 SVGIG (reference sequence). The CDR3 nucleotides are TGTGCCTGGACGAACCGGGGGGAAGCTTTCTTT. Its protein is CAWTNRGEAFF.

The CDR3 is CASSLQQGNTGELFF. In nucleotides, the CDR3 is TGTGCCAGCAGCTTACAACAGGGGAACACCGGGGAGCTGTTTTTT. The chain has TRBV7-9 and TRBJ2-2, with D tentatively TRBD1 (6 bases). V lost 2 bases and J lost 1, with 8 bases in between. CDR1 is SEHNR and CDR2 is FQNEAQ in the germline V gene (reference sequence). The CDR3 consists of 15 residues.